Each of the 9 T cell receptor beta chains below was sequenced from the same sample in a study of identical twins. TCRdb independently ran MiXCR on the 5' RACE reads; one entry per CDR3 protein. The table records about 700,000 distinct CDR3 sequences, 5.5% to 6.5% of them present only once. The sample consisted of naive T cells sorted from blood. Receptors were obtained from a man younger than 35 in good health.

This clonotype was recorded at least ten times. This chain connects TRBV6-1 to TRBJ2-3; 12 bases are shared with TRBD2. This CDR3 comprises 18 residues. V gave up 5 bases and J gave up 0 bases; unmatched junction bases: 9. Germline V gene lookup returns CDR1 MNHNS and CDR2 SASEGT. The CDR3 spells CASSPRTSGDPSTDTQYF. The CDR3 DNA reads TGTGCCAGCAGTCCCCGGACTAGCGGGGACCCTAGCACAGATACGCAGTATTTT.

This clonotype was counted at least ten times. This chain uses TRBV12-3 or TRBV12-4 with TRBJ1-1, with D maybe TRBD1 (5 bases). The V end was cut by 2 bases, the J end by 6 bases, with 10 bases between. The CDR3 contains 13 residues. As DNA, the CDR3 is TGTGCCAGCAGTTTAATGGGGGGGTCTGAAGCTTTCTTT. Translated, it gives CASSLMGGSEAFF.

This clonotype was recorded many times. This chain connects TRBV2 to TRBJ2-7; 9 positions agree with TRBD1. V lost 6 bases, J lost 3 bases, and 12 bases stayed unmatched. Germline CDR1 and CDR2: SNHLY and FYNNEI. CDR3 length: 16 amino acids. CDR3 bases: TGTGCCAGCAGGAGACCGGGACAGGGCGACCACTACGAGCAGTACTTC. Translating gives CASRRPGQGDHYEQYF.

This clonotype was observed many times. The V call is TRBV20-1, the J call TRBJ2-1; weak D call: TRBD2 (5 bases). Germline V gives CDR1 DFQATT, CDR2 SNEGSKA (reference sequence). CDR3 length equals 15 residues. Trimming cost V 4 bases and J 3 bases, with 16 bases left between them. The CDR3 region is CSAIQALGSYNEQFF. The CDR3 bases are TGCAGTGCTATACAAGCTTTGGGGAGCTACAATGAGCAGTTCTTC.

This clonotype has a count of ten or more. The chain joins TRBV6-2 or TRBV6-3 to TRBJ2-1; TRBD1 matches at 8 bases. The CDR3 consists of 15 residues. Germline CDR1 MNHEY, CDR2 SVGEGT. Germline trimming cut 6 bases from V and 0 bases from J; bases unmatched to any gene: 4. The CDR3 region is CASRPTGGSYNEQFF. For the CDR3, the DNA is TGTGCCAGCAGGCCAACAGGGGGCTCCTACAATGAGCAGTTCTTC.

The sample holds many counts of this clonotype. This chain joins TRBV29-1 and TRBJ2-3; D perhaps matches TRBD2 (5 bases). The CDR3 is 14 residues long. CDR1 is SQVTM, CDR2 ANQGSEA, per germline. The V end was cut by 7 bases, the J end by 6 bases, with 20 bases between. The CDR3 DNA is TGCAGCGCAGTACCCGGTTGGGGAGTGGATACGCAGTATTTT. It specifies CSAVPGWGVDTQYF.

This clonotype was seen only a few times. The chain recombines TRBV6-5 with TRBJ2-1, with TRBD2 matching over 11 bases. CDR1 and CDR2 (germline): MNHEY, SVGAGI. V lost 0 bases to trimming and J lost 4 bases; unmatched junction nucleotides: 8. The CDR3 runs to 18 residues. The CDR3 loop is CASSYSTLAGVFYNEQFF. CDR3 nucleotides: TGTGCCAGCAGTTACTCGACACTAGCGGGAGTCTTTTACAATGAGCAGTTCTTC.

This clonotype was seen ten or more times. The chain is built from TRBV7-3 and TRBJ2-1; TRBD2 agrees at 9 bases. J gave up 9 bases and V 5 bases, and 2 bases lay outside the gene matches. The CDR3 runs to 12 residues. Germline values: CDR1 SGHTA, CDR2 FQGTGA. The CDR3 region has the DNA TGTGCCAGCAGCCAGACTAGCGGTGAGCAGTTCTTC. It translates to CASSQTSGEQFF.

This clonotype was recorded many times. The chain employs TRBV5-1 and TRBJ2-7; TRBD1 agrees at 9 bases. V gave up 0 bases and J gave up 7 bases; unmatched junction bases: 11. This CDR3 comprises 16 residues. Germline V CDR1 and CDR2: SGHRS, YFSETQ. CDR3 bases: TGCGCCAGCAGCTTGGGGGACAGGGTGGAAAATCGGGAGCAGTACGTC. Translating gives CASSLGDRVENREQYV.